This T cell receptor beta chain originates from a study of cytomegalovirus exposure and HLA in healthy donors. The wider study: Genotyping showed around 80% of almost 400 donors falling in the Caucasian-associated ancestry cluster.

A multiplex PCR was run with 60 Vbeta primers and 13 Jbeta primers. Original processing methods: Later, tens of millions of unique TCR beta chains were counted in an analysis, and about 10 million of them were shared. Some clones are missing from TCRdb's copy, which holds only in-frame ones; the method was immunoSEQ multiplex PCR. Clone size and V and J calls were adopted from that table, with D and trimming inferred from the DNA. The sample holds under 200,000 clones; approximately 80% are singletons and the top ten take about 2.6%. Trimming pared 7 bases from V and 4 bases from J, leaving 10 bases between. This CDR3 comprises 12 residues. Germline values: CDR1 MDHEN, CDR2 SYDVKM. The study, taken as a whole, reports: One later analysis reportedly identified an Asian-associated ancestry cluster that showed fewer N-insertions than the roughly 600-donor mean. Sequence variants that were highly shared formed a cluster that was likely a sequencing artifact.

To note about this clone: Antigen specificity is unknown.

The receptor was isolated from a woman between 35 and 50 years old in good health and CMV-seropositive. Sequenced sample: PBMCs. V gene TRBV28 combines with J gene TRBJ1-2; no definite D call. For the CDR3, the DNA is TGTGCCAGCACGGAGAGGTCCTATGGCTACACCTTC. Protein: CASTERSYGYTF.